The clone carrying this T cell receptor beta chain was counted a few times. This record belongs to a study of T-cell reconstitution after alpha-beta-depleted transplantation in children. Germline values: CDR1 MNHEY, CDR2 SVGAGI. This CDR3 is built from 15 residues. After removal of 0 bases from V and 4 bases from J, the junction contained 1 base not matched to a gene. Unique molecular identifiers were used to barcode this TCRbeta library. TCRdb re-called the PCR reads through MiXCR, storing one row per CDR3 protein. Of 640,000 or so distinct CDR3 sequences detected, roughly 17% appear once; the ten largest clones hold under 1.2%.

Sequenced material: PBMCs from the stem cell graft donor, taken from the stem cell graft. This chain joins TRBV6-5 and TRBJ1-4; 8 bases are shared with TRBD1. The receptor's source is a human donor who donated a stem cell graft to a child with acute myeloid leukemia. Written as DNA, the CDR3 is TGTGCCAGCAGTTACTCGGGACAGGATAATGAAAAACTGTTTTTT. Residues: CASSYSGQDNEKLFF.